This T cell receptor (beta chain) was recovered during a study of blood T cell repertoires in COVID-19. Between the trimmed V and J ends, which lost 8 bases and 8 bases, there was a span of 15 bases. Germline CDR1 is LNHDA and CDR2 is SQIVND (reference sequence). The CDR3 extends over 12 amino acids. Here immunoSEQ multiplex PCR was the method, and the copy in TCRdb shows in-frame clones only, minus some. This table has approximately 100,000 clones, roughly 82% appearing once. The rearrangement uses TRBV19 and TRBJ1-2, with TRBD1 as a possible D gene (5 bases). This TCR came from a human donor in a cohort sampled during active COVID-19. Input material: peripheral blood. The DNA of the CDR3 is TGTGCCAGTTCTACAGGAAAAGGGGGCTACACCTTC. Encoded protein: CASSTGKGGYTF.